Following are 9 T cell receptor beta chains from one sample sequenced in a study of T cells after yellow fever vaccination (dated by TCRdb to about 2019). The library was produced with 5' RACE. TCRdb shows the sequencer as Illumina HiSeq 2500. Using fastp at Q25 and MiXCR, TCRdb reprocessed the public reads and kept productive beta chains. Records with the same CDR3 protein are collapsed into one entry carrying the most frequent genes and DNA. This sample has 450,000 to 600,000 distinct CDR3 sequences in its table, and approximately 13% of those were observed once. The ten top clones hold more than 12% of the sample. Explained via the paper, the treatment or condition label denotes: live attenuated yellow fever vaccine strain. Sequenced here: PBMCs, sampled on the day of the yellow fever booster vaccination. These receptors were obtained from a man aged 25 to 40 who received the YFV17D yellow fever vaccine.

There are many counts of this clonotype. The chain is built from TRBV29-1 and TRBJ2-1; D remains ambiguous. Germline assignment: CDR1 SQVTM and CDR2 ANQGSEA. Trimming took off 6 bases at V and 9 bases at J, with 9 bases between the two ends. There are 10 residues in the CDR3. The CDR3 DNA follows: TGCAGCGTGACTGTCCCTGAGCAGTTCTTC. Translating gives CSVTVPEQFF.

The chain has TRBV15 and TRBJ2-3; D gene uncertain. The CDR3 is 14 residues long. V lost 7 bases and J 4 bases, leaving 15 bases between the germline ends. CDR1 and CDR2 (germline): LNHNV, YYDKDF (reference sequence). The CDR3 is CATTPSPGADTQYF. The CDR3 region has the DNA TGTGCCACCACCCCGAGCCCTGGAGCAGATACGCAGTATTTT.

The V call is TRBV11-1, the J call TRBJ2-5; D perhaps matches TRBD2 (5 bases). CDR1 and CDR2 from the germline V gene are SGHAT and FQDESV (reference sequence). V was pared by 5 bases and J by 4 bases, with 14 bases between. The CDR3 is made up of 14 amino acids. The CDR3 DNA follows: TGTGCCAGCAGCCCGCGCGCCGCGGGAGAGACCCAGTACTTC. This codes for CASSPRAAGETQYF. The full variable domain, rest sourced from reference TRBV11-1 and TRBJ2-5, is EAEVAQSPRYKITEKSQAVAFWCDPISGHATLYWYRQILGQGPELLVQFQDESVVDDSQLPKDRFSAERLKGVDSTLKIQPAELGDSAMYLCASSPRAAGETQYFGPGTRLLVL.

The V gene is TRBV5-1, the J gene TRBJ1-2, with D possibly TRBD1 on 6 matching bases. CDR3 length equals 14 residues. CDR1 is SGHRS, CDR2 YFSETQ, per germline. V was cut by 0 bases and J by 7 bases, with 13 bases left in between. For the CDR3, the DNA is TGCGCCAGCAGCTTGGACAGGGTAACAAGTGGCTACACCTTC. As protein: CASSLDRVTSGYTF.

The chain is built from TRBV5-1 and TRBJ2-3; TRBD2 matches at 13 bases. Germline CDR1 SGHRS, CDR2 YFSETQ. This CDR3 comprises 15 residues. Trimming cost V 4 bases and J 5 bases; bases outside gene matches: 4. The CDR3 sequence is CASSGGLAGIDTQYF. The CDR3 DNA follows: TGCGCCAGCAGCGGGGGACTAGCGGGAATAGATACGCAGTATTTT. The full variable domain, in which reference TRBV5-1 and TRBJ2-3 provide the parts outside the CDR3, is KAGVTQTPRYLIKTRGQQVTLSCSPISGHRSVSWYQQTPGQGLQFLFEYFSETQRNKGNFPGRFSGRQFSNSRSEMNVSTLELGDSALYLCASSGGLAGIDTQYFGPGTRLTVL.

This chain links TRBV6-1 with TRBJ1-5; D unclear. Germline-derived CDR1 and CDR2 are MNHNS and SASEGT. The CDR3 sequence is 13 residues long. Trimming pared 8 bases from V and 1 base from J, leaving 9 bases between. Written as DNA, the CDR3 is TGTGCCAGCCACAAGGAAAGCAATCAGCCCCAGCATTTT. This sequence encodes CASHKESNQPQHF.

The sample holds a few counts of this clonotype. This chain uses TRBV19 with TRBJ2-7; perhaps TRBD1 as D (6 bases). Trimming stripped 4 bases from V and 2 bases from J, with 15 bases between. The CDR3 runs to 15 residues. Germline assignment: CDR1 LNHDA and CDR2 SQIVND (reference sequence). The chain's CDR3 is CASSTHRDIPYEQYF. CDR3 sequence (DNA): TGTGCCAGTAGTACCCACCGGGACATCCCCTACGAGCAGTACTTC.

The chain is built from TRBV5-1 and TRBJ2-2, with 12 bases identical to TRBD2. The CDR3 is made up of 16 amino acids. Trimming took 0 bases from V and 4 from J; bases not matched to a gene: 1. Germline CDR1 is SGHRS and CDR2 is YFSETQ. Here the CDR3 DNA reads TGCGCCAGCAGCTTGGGACTAGCGGGAGCCACCGGGGAGCTGTTTTTT. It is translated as CASSLGLAGATGELFF.

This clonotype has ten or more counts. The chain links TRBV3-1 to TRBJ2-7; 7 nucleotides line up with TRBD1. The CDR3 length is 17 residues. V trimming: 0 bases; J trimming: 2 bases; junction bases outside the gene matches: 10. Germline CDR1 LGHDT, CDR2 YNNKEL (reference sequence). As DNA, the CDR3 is TGTGCCAGCAGCCAAGAGATTATCGGGACAGCTCCCTACGAGCAGTACTTC. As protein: CASSQEIIGTAPYEQYF.